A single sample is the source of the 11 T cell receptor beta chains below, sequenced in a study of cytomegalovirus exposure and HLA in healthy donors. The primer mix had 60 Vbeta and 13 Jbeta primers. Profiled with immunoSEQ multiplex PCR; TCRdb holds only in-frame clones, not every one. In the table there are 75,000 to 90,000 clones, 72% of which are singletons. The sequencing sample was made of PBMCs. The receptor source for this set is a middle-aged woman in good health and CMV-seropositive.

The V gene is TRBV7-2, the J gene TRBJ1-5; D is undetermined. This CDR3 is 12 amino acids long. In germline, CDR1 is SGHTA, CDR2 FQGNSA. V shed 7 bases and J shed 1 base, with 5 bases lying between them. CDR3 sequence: CASKISNQPQHF. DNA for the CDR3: TGTGCCAGCAAAATAAGCAATCAGCCCCAGCATTTT.

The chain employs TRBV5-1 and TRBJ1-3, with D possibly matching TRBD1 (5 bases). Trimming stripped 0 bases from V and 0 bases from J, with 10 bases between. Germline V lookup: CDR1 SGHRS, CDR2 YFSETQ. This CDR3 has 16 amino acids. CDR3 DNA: TGCGCCAGCAGCTTGGGGGGCAGCGACTCTGGAAACACCATATATTTT. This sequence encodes CASSLGGSDSGNTIYF.

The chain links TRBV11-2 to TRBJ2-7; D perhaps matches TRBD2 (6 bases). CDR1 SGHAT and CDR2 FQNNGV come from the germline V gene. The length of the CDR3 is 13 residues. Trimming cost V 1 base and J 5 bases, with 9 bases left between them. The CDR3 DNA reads TGTGCCAGCAGCTTAGGGAGGGCCAACGAGCAGTACTTC. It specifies CASSLGRANEQYF.

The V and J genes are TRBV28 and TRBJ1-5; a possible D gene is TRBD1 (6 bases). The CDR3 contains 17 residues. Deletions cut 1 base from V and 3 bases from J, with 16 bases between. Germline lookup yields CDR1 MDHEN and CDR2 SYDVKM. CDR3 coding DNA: TGTGCCAGCAGTTTATCGGGGGGGCTCGGGAACAATCAGCCCCAGCATTTT. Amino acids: CASSLSGGLGNNQPQHF.

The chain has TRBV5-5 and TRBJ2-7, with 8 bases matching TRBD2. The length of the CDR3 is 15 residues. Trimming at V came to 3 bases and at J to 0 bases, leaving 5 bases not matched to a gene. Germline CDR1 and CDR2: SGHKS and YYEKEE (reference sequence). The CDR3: CASSSSGGLSYEQYF. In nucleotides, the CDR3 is TGTGCCAGCAGCTCCAGCGGGGGCCTCTCCTACGAGCAGTACTTC.

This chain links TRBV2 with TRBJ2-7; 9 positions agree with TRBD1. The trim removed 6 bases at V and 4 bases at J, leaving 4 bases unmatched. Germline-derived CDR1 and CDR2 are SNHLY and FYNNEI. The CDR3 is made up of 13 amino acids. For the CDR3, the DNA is TGTGCCAGCAGACGGACAGGGGAATACGAGCAGTACTTC. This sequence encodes CASRRTGEYEQYF.

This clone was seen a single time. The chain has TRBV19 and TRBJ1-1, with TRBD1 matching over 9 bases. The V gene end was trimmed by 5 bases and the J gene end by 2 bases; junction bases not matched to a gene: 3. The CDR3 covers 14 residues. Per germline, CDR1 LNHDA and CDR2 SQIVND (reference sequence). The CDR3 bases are TGTGCCAGTAGTCTGGGACAGGGTAACACTGAAGCTTTCTTT. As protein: CASSLGQGNTEAFF.

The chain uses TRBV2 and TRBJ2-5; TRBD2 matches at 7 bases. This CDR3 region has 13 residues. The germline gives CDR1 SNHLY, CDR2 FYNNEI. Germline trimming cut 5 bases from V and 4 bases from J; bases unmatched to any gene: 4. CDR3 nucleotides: TGTGCCAGCAGTCGGGACTATACAGAGACCCAGTACTTC. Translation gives CASSRDYTETQYF.

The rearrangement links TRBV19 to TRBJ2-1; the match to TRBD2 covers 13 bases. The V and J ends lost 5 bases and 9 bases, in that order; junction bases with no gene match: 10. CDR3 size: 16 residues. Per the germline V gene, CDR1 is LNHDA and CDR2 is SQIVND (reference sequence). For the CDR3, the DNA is TGTGCCAGTAGTCGACAACTAGCGGGGGGGTCCACTGAGCAGTTCTTC. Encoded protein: CASSRQLAGGSTEQFF.

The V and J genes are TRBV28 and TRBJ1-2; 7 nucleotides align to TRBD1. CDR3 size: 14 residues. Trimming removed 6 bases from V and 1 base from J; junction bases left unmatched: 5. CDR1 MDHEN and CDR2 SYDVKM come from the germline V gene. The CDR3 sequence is CASRYTGVNYGYTF. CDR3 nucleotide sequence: TGTGCCAGCAGGTATACAGGGGTTAACTATGGCTACACCTTC.

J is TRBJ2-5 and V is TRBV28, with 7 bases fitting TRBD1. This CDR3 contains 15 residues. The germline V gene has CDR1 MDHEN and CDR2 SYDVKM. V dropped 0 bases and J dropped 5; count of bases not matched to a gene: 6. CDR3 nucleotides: TGTGCCAGCAGTTTATGGGGCAGGGGGTTGGAGACCCAGTACTTC. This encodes CASSLWGRGLETQYF.